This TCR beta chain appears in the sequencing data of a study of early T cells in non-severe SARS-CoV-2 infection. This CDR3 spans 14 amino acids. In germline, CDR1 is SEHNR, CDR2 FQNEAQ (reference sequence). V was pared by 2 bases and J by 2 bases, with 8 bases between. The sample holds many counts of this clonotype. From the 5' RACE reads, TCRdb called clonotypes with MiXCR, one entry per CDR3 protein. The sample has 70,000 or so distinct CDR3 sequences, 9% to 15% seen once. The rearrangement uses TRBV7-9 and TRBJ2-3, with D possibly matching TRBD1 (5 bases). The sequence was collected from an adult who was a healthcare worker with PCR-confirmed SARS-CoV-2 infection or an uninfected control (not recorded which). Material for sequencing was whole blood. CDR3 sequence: CASSLSQATDTQYF. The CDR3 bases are TGTGCCAGCAGCTTATCACAGGCCACAGATACGCAGTATTTT.